The 9 T cell receptor beta chains listed next were all sequenced from one sample in a study of T cell responses to AZD1222 COVID-19 vaccine. Generated by immunoSEQ multiplex PCR, the TCRdb table keeps only in-frame clones and is missing some. The sample yields some 97,000 clones, approximately 89% seen once. The sample was peripheral blood, taken on day 0 of MenACWY control vaccination. These receptors were collected from an adult in good health.

The chain joins TRBV7-9 to TRBJ2-7; perhaps TRBD2 as D (7 bases). Per the germline V gene, CDR1 is SEHNR and CDR2 is FQNEAQ (reference sequence). This CDR3 spans 12 amino acids. The V end was cut by 5 bases, the J end by 7 bases, with 12 bases between. The DNA of the CDR3 is TGTGCCAGCAGCCTGGGGGGGCGGGAGCAGTACTTC. Protein product: CASSLGGREQYF.

CDR3 loop: CASSPPRTDTQYF. In nucleotides, the CDR3 is TGTGCCAGCAGCCCCCCGAGGACAGATACGCAGTATTTT. The chain employs TRBV5-4 and TRBJ2-3; D remains ambiguous. V was trimmed by 4 bases and J by 3 bases, leaving 9 bases between them. Germline lookup yields CDR1 SGHNT and CDR2 YYREEE (reference sequence). The CDR3 contains 13 residues.

V is TRBV7-2 and J is TRBJ2-1; D ambiguous. The CDR3 has 13 amino acids. Per the germline V gene, CDR1 is SGHTA and CDR2 is FQGNSA. V was shortened by 4 bases and J by 6 bases, with 10 bases between the two germline ends. In DNA form, the CDR3 reads TGTGCCAGCAGCTCGATGGGGATCAATGAGCAGTTCTTC. Its protein is CASSSMGINEQFF.

The gene calls are TRBV5-1 and TRBJ1-4; the match to TRBD1 covers 8 bases. CDR1 and CDR2 from the germline V gene are SGHRS and YFSETQ. The length of the CDR3 is 16 residues. The junction had 13 bases not matched to a gene; V was cut back by 4 bases and J by 8 bases. In DNA form, the CDR3 reads TGCGCCAGCAGCGCGGACAGGGTAGGTTCGGAGGAAAAACTGTTTTTT. Encoded protein: CASSADRVGSEEKLFF.

The chain recombines TRBV6-5 with TRBJ1-4, with D maybe TRBD1 (5 bases). Trimming pared 6 bases from V and 4 bases from J, leaving 15 bases between. There are 15 residues in the CDR3. The germline V gene encodes CDR1 MNHEY and CDR2 SVGAGI. The CDR3, as DNA: TGTGCCAGCAGAATAGAGGGGTTCAGTAATGAAAAACTGTTTTTT. As protein: CASRIEGFSNEKLFF.

J is TRBJ2-5 and V is TRBV9, with 12 bases fitting TRBD2. The CDR3 has 15 amino acids. Trimming removed 1 base from V and 4 bases from J; junction bases left unmatched: 2. Per the germline V gene, CDR1 is SGDLS and CDR2 is YYNGEE. The CDR3 region is CASSVLGLAGETQYF. The CDR3 region has the DNA TGTGCCAGCAGCGTACTGGGACTAGCGGGAGAGACCCAGTACTTC.

This chain joins TRBV6-5 and TRBJ2-3, with D possibly being TRBD2 (5 bases). CDR1 MNHEY and CDR2 SVGAGI come from the germline V gene. This CDR3 contains 15 residues. V lost 5 bases and J 4 bases, leaving 16 bases between the germline ends. The CDR3 here is CASSMTRLRADTQYF. The CDR3 DNA sequence: TGTGCCAGCAGTATGACACGACTGAGGGCAGATACGCAGTATTTT.

The chain combines TRBV28 with TRBJ1-2; 7 bases match TRBD1. CDR1 MDHEN and CDR2 SYDVKM come from the germline V gene. The CDR3 extends over 14 amino acids. The ends lost 1 base at V and 4 bases at J; junction bases unmatched: 3. The chain's CDR3 is CASSLSDRSYGYTF. CDR3 nucleotide sequence: TGTGCCAGCAGTTTATCGGACAGGTCCTATGGCTACACCTTC.

This clone was counted once. V and J are TRBV28 and TRBJ1-2; D gene unclear. Germline V gene data show CDR1 as MDHEN and CDR2 as SYDVKM. The CDR3 has 12 residues. The V gene lost 2 bases and the J gene lost 3 bases, with 4 bases spanning the gap. CDR3 residues: CASSLQDYGYTF. Here the CDR3 DNA reads TGTGCCAGCAGTTTACAGGACTATGGCTACACCTTC.